This is a list of T cell receptor beta chains from one sample in a study of T-cell memory formation after mild COVID-19. One entry per CDR3 protein, called by TCRdb with MiXCR from the 5' RACE reads. This table holds 180,000 or so distinct CDR3 sequences, 16% found once. Input material: PBMCs or a T cell subset sorted from them (not recorded which). Receptors were obtained from an adult woman who had mild COVID-19 (a few samples of this study predate the infection). Cell type and time point are not known. The CDR3 runs from the conserved cysteine through the conserved F or W. Fields, in order: D gene, clone size, V gene, J gene, CDR3 protein, CDR3 DNA. A D gene is named only where the DNA matches it firmly. Clone size, where shown, is once, few, many, or a class for clones that have expanded.

d_gene: NA
abundance: many
v_gene: TRBV18
j_gene: TRBJ2-1
CDR3aa: CASSPNGADEQFF
CDR3nt: TGTGCCAGCTCACCTAACGGGGCGGATGAGCAGTTCTTC

d_gene: NA
abundance: few
v_gene: TRBV20-1
j_gene: TRBJ1-1
CDR3aa: CSANREVRSTEAFF
CDR3nt: TGCAGTGCCAACAGGGAAGTCCGGAGTACTGAAGCTTTCTTT

d_gene: TRBD1
abundance: NA
v_gene: TRBV7-2
j_gene: TRBJ2-7
CDR3aa: CASSFRGTGSYEQYF
CDR3nt: TGTGCCAGCAGCTTTCGCGGGACAGGTAGCTACGAGCAGTACTTC

d_gene: NA
abundance: NA
v_gene: TRBV6-2/TRBV6-3
j_gene: TRBJ2-7
CDR3aa: CASKYDPRASYEQYF
CDR3nt: TGTGCCAGCAAGTACGACCCCCGGGCTTCCTACGAGCAGTACTTC

d_gene: TRBD1
abundance: few
v_gene: TRBV5-5
j_gene: TRBJ1-2
CDR3aa: CASSPGTVGPYGYTF
CDR3nt: TGTGCCAGCAGCCCGGGGACAGTGGGGCCCTATGGCTACACCTTC

d_gene: NA
abundance: NA
v_gene: TRBV9
j_gene: TRBJ2-6
CDR3aa: CASSVGSASGANVLTF
CDR3nt: TGTGCCAGCAGCGTAGGGTCCGCCTCTGGGGCCAACGTCCTGACTTTC

d_gene: TRBD2
abundance: NA
v_gene: TRBV11-1
j_gene: TRBJ2-7
CDR3aa: CASSLLAGSYEQYF
CDR3nt: TGTGCCAGCAGCTTACTAGCGGGTTCCTACGAGCAGTACTTC

d_gene: TRBD1
abundance: few
v_gene: TRBV5-4
j_gene: TRBJ2-3
CDR3aa: CASSRDRGVTDTQYF
CDR3nt: TGTGCCAGCAGTCGGGACAGGGGGGTAACAGATACGCAGTATTTT

d_gene: NA
abundance: few
v_gene: TRBV5-1
j_gene: TRBJ1-2
CDR3aa: CASSLTGTKGYTF
CDR3nt: TGCGCCAGCAGCTTAACCGGGACGAAAGGCTACACCTTC

d_gene: TRBD2
abundance: few
v_gene: TRBV5-4
j_gene: TRBJ2-2
CDR3aa: CASSWSGGVTGELFF
CDR3nt: TGTGCCAGCAGCTGGAGCGGGGGGGTCACCGGGGAGTTGTTTTTT

d_gene: NA
abundance: NA
v_gene: TRBV6-2/TRBV6-3
j_gene: TRBJ1-1
CDR3aa: CASSSNLELNTEAFF
CDR3nt: TGTGCCAGCAGCTCCAATTTAGAGCTTAACACTGAAGCTTTCTTT

d_gene: TRBD2
abundance: NA
v_gene: TRBV5-4
j_gene: TRBJ2-1
CDR3aa: CASSAGTSVYNEQFF
CDR3nt: TGTGCCAGCAGCGCCGGGACTAGCGTCTACAATGAGCAGTTCTTC

d_gene: NA
abundance: NA
v_gene: TRBV6-5
j_gene: TRBJ1-4
CDR3aa: CASSYSPGGGEKLFF
CDR3nt: TGTGCCAGCAGTTACTCGCCGGGGGGCGGTGAAAAACTGTTTTTT

d_gene: NA
abundance: few
v_gene: TRBV7-2
j_gene: TRBJ2-7
CDR3aa: CASSLVSASSYEQYF
CDR3nt: TGTGCCAGCAGCTTAGTTTCAGCATCGTCCTACGAGCAGTACTTC

d_gene: TRBD1
abundance: NA
v_gene: TRBV29-1
j_gene: TRBJ2-3
CDR3aa: CSARGQGGSTDTQYF
CDR3nt: TGCAGCGCCAGAGGACAGGGCGGGAGCACAGATACGCAGTATTTT

d_gene: NA
abundance: NA
v_gene: TRBV7-2
j_gene: TRBJ1-5
CDR3aa: CASSYFREDQPQHF
CDR3nt: TGTGCCAGCAGCTACTTCAGGGAGGATCAGCCCCAGCATTTT

d_gene: NA
abundance: few
v_gene: TRBV3-1
j_gene: TRBJ2-7
CDR3aa: CASSQGSRNEQYF
CDR3nt: TGTGCCAGCAGCCAAGGGAGCAGAAACGAGCAGTACTTC

d_gene: TRBD2
abundance: NA
v_gene: TRBV7-9
j_gene: TRBJ2-1
CDR3aa: CASTRSGSSYNEQFF
CDR3nt: TGTGCCAGTACCCGAAGCGGGAGCTCCTACAATGAGCAGTTCTTC

d_gene: TRBD1
abundance: many
v_gene: TRBV4-1
j_gene: TRBJ1-2
CDR3aa: CASSQPLTGAGYTF
CDR3nt: TGCGCCAGCAGCCAGCCCCTAACAGGGGCCGGCTACACCTTC

d_gene: TRBD2
abundance: many
v_gene: TRBV7-2
j_gene: TRBJ2-3
CDR3aa: CASSSRTSGRTDTQYF
CDR3nt: TGTGCCAGCAGCTCTAGGACTAGCGGGAGAACAGATACGCAGTATTTT

d_gene: NA
abundance: once
v_gene: TRBV29-1
j_gene: TRBJ2-7
CDR3aa: CSAKTSYEQYF
CDR3nt: TGCAGCGCGAAGACCTCCTACGAGCAGTACTTC

d_gene: TRBD1
abundance: NA
v_gene: TRBV5-1
j_gene: TRBJ1-5
CDR3aa: CASSLGTGIGSNQPQHF
CDR3nt: TGCGCCAGCAGCTTGGGGACAGGGATCGGTAGCAATCAGCCCCAGCATTTT

d_gene: NA
abundance: many
v_gene: TRBV24-1
j_gene: TRBJ2-7
CDR3aa: CATSAEGETSEQYF
CDR3nt: TGTGCCACCAGTGCTGAGGGGGAGACATCCGAGCAGTACTTC

d_gene: NA
abundance: few
v_gene: TRBV5-1
j_gene: TRBJ2-2
CDR3aa: CASSLTGYTNTGELFF
CDR3nt: TGCGCCAGCAGCTTGACAGGGTACACGAACACCGGGGAGCTGTTTTTT

d_gene: TRBD2
abundance: NA
v_gene: TRBV7-2
j_gene: TRBJ2-6
CDR3aa: CASTRGAGGPPGANVLTF
CDR3nt: TGTGCCAGCACCCGGGGAGCGGGGGGGCCTCCTGGGGCCAACGTCCTGACTTTC

d_gene: TRBD2
abundance: few
v_gene: TRBV6-5
j_gene: TRBJ2-5
CDR3aa: CASSYSTGGWETQYF
CDR3nt: TGTGCCAGCAGTTACTCCACCGGGGGGTGGGAGACCCAGTACTTC